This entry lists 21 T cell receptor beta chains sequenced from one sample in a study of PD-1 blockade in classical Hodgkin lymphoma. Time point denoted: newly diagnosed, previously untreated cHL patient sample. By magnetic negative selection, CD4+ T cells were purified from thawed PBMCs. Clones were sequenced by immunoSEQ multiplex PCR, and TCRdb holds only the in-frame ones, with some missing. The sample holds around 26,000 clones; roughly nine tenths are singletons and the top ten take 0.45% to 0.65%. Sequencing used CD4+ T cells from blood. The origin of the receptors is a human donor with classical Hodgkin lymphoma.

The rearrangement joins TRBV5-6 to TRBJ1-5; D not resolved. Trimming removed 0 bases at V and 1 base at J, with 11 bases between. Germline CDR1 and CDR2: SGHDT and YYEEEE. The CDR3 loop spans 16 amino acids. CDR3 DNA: TGTGCCAGCAGCTTGGGACACCTAGCAAGCAATCAGCCCCAGCATTTT. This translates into CASSLGHLASNQPQHF.

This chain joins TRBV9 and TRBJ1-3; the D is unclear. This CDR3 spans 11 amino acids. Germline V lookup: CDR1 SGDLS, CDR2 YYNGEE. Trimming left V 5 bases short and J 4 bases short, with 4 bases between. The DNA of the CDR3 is TGTGCCAGCAGTTCCGGAAACACCATATATTTT. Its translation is CASSSGNTIYF. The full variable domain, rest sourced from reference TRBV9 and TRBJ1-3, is DSGVTQTPKHLITATGQRVTLRCSPRSGDLSVYWYQQSLDQGLQFLIQYYNGEERAKGNILERFSAQQFPDLHSELNLSSLELGDSALYFCASSSGNTIYFGEGSWLTVV.

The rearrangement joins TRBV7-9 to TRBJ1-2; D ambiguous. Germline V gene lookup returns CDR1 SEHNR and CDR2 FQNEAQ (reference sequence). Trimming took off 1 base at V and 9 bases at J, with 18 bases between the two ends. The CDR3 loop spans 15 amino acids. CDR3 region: CASSLVRGNPARYTF. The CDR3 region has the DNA TGTGCCAGCAGCTTAGTAAGAGGGAACCCCGCTCGCTACACCTTC.

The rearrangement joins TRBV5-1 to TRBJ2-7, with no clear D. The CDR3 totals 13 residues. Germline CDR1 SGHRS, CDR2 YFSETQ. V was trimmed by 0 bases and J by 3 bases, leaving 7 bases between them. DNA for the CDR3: TGCGCCAGCAGCTTGGACAGAGTCTACGAGCAGTACTTC. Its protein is CASSLDRVYEQYF.

The CDR3 DNA follows: TGCGCCAGCAGCAACGTACGTGCAGATACGCAGTATTTT. Protein product: CASSNVRADTQYF. V gene TRBV5-1 combines with J gene TRBJ2-3; D is unresolved. The V end was cut by 4 bases, the J end by 4 bases, with 10 bases between. In germline, CDR1 is SGHRS, CDR2 YFSETQ. CDR3 length: 13 amino acids.

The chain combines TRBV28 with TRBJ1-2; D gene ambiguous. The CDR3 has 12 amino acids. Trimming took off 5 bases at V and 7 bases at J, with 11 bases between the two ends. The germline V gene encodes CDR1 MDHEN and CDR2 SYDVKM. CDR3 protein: CASSLFKGGYTF. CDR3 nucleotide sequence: TGTGCCAGCAGTCTCTTCAAAGGTGGCTACACCTTC.

CDR3 DNA sequence: TGCGCCAGCAGCCAAGAAACCCGAAGGGACGGAATAAACACCATATATTTT. Translation: CASSQETRRDGINTIYF. The rearrangement joins TRBV4-3 to TRBJ1-3, with a possible D match to TRBD1 (5 bases). Germline CDR1 LGHNA, CDR2 YSLEER. V gave up 0 bases and J gave up 6 bases, with 18 bases separating them. The CDR3 spans 17 residues.

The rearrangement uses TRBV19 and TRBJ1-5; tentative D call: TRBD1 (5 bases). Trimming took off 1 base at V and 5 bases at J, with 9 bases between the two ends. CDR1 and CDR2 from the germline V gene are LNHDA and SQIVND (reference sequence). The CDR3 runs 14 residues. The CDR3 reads CASSIAGRDQPQHF. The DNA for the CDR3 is TGTGCCAGTAGTATAGCGGGCAGGGATCAGCCCCAGCATTTT.

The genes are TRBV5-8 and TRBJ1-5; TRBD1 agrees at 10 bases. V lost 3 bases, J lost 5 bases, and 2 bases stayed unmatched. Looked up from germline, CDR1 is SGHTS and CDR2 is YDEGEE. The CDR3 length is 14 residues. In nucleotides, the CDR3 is TGTGCCAGCAGCTGGGGACAGGGGTATCAGCCCCAGCATTTT. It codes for CASSWGQGYQPQHF.

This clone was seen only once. In DNA, the CDR3 is TGTGCCAGCTCCCGTGGGGGGGTCGGAAACACCATATATTTT. This gives the protein CASSRGGVGNTIYF. The genes are TRBV28 and TRBJ1-3, with D possibly matching TRBD1 (5 bases). This CDR3 contains 14 residues. The germline V gene has CDR1 MDHEN and CDR2 SYDVKM. The V end lost 8 bases, the J end lost 4 bases, and 15 bases lay between the germline ends.

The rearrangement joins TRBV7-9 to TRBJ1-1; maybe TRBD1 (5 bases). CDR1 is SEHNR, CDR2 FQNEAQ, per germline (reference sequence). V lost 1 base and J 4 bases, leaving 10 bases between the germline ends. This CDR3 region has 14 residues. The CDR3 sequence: CASSLGDVTTEAFF. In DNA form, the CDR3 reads TGTGCCAGCAGCTTAGGGGACGTTACCACTGAAGCTTTCTTT.

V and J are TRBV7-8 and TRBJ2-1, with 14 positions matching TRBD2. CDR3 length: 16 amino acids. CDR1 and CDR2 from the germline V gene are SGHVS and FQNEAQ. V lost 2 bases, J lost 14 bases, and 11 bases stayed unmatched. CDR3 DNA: TGTGCCAGCAGCTTACGGCGACTAGCGGGGGGGCTAGAGGAGTTCTTC. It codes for CASSLRRLAGGLEEFF.

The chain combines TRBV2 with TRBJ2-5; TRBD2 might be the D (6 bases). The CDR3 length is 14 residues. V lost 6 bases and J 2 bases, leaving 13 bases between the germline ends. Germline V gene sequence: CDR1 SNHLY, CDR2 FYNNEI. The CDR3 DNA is TGTGCCAGCAGAGGGGACTTACGGCAAGAGACCCAGTACTTC. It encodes CASRGDLRQETQYF. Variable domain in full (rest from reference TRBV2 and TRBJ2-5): EPEVTQTPSHQVTQMGQEVILRCVPISNHLYFYWYRQILGQKVEFLVSFYNNEISEKSEIFDDQFSVERPDGSNFTLKIRSTKLEDSAMYFCASRGDLRQETQYFGPGTRLLVL.

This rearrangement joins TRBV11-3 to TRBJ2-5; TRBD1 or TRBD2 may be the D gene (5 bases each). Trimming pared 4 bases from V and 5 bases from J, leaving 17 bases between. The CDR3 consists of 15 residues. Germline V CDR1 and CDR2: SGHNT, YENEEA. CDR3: CASSYTGRGGETQYF. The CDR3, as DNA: TGTGCCAGCAGCTATACGGGACGGGGTGGGGAGACCCAGTACTTC.

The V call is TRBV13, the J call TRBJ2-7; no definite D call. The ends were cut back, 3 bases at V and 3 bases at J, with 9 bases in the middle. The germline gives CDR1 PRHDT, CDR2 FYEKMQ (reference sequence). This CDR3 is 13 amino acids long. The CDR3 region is CASSFGSFYEQYF. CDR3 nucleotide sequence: TGTGCCAGCAGCTTCGGCAGTTTCTACGAGCAGTACTTC.

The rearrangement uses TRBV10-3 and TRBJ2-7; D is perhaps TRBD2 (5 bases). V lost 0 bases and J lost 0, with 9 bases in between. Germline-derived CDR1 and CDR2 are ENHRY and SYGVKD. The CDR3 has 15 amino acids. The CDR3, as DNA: TGTGCCATCAGTGAGTCTTTCGAGGGCTCCTACGAGCAGTACTTC. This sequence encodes CAISESFEGSYEQYF.

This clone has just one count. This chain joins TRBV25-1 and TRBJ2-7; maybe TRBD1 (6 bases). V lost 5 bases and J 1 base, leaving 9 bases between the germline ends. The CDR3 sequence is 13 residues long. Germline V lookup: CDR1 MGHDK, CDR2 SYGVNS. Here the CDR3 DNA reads TGTGCCAGCAGTAAACAGGGTTCCTACGAGCAGTACTTC. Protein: CASSKQGSYEQYF.

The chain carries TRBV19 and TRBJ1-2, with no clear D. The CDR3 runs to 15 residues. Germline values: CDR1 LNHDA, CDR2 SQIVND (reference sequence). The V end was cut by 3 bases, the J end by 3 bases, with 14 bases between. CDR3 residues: CASSIQARYHYGYTF. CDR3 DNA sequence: TGTGCCAGTAGTATCCAGGCCCGGTACCACTATGGCTACACCTTC.

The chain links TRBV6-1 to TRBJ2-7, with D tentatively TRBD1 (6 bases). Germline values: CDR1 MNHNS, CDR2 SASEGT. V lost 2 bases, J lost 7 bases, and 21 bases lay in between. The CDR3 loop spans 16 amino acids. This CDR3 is CASSERSRWQGKEQYF. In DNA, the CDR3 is TGTGCCAGCAGTGAACGGTCCAGGTGGCAGGGGAAAGAGCAGTACTTC.

In DNA form, the CDR3 reads TGTGCCAGCAGTTTAGGACATGACTACTATGGAAAACTGTTTTTT. Translated, it gives CASSLGHDYYGKLFF. This sequence joins TRBV6-5 and TRBJ1-4; a possible D gene is TRBD1 (5 bases). The CDR3 consists of 15 residues. Germline V gives CDR1 MNHEY, CDR2 SVGAGI. V dropped 4 bases and J dropped 10 bases, with 19 bases sitting between them.

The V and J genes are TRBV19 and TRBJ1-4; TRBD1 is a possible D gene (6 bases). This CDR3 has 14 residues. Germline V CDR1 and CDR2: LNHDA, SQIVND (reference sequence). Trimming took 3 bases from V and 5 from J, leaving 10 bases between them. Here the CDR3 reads CASSIGGGNEKLFF. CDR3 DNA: TGTGCCAGTAGTATCGGAGGGGGAAATGAAAAACTGTTTTTT.